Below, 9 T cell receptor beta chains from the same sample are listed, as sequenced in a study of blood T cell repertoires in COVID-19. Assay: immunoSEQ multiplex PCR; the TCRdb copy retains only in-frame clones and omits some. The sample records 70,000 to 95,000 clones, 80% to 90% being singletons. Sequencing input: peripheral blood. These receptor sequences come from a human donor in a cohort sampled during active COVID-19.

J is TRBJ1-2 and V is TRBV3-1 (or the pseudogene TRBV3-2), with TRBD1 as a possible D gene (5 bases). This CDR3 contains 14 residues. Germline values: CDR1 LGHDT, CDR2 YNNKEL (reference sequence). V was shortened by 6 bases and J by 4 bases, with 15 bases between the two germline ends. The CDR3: CASSRVGLSYGYTF. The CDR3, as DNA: TGTGCCAGCAGTCGCGTGGGGCTTAGCTATGGCTACACCTTC.

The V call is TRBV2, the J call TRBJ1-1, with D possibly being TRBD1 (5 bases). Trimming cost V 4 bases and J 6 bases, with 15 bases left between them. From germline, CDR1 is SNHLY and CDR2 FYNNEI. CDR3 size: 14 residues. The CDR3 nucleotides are TGTGCCAGCAGTGCCGAAGGGTGGGGGGCTGAAGCTTTCTTT. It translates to CASSAEGWGAEAFF.

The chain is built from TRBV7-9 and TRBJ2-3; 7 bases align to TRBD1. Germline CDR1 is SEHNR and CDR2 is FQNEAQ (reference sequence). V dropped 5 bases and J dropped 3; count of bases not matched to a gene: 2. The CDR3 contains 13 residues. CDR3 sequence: CASSTTGTDTQYF. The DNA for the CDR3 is TGTGCCAGCAGCACGACAGGGACAGATACGCAGTATTTT.

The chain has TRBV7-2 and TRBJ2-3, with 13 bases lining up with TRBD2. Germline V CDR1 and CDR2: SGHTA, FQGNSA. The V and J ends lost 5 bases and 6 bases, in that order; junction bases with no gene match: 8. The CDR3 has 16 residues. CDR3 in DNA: TGTGCCAGCAGCCCTCAGACTAGCGGGGGGCGGGATACGCAGTATTTT. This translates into CASSPQTSGGRDTQYF.

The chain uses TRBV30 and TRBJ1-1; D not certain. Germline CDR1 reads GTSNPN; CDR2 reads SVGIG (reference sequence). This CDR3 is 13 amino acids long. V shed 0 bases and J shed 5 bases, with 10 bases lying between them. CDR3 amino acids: CAWSVTGLTEAFF. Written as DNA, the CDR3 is TGTGCCTGGAGTGTAACCGGTTTGACTGAAGCTTTCTTT.

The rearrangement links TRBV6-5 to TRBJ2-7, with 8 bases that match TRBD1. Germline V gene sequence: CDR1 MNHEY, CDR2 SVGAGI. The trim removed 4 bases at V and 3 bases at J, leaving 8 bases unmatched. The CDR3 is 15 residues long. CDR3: CASSSSSDRVYEQYF. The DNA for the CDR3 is TGTGCCAGCAGTTCCTCCTCGGACAGGGTCTACGAGCAGTACTTC.

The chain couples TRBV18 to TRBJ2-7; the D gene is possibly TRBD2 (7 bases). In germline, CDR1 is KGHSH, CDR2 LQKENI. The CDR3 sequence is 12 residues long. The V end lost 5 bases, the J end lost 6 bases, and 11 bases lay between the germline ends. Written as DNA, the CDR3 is TGTGCCAGCTCAAGGGGGGGCTCCGAGCAGTACTTC. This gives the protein CASSRGGSEQYF.

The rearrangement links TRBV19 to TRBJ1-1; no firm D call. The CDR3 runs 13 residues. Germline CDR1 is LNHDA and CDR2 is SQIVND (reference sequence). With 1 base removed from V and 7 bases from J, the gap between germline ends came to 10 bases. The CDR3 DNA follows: TGTGCCAGTAGTATAGGCCGGGGATATGAAGCTTTCTTT. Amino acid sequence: CASSIGRGYEAFF. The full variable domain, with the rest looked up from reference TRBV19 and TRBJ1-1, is DGGITQSPKYLFRKEGQNVTLSCEQNLNHDAMYWYRQDPGQGLRLIYYSQIVNDFQKGDIAEGYSVSREKKESFPLTVTSAQKNPTAFYLCASSIGRGYEAFFGQGTRLTVV.

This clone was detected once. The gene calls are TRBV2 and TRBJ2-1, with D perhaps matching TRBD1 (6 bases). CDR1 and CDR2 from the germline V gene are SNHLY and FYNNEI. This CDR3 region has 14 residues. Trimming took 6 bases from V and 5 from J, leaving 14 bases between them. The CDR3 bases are TGTGCCAGCAGGGCCCAGGGGCGCAACAATGAGCAGTTCTTC. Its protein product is CASRAQGRNNEQFF.